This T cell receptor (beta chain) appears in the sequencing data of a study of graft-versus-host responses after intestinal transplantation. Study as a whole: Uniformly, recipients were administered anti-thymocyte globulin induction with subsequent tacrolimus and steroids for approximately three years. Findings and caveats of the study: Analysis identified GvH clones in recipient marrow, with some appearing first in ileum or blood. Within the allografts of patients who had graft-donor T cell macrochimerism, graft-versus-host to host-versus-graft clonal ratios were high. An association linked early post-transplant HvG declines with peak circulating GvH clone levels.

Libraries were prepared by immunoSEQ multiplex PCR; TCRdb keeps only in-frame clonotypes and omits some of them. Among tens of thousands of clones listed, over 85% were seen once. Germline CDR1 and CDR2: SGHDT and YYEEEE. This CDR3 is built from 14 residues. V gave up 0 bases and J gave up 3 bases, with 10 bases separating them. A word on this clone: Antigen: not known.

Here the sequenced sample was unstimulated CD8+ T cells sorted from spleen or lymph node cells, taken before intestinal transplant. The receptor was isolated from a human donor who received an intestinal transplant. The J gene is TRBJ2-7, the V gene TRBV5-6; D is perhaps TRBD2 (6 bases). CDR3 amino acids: CASSLVGTDYEQYF. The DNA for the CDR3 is TGTGCCAGCAGCTTGGTAGGGACTGACTACGAGCAGTACTTC.